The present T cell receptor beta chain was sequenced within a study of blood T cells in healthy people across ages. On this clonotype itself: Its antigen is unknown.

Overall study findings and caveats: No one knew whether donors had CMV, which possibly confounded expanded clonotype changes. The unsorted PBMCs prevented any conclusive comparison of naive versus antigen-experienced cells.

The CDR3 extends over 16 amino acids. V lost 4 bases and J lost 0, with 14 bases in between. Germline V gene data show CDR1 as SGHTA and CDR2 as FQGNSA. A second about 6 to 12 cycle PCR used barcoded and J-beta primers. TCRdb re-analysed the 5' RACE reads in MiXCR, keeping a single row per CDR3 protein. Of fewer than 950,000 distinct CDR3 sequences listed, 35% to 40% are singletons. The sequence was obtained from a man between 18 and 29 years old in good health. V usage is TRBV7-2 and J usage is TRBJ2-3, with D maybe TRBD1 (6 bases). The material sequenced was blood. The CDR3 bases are TGTGCCAGCAGCTCCCTTGGACAGTCTAGCACAGATACGCAGTATTTT. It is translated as CASSSLGQSSTDTQYF.